The next 6 T cell receptor beta chains were all read from a single sample in a study of control samples from healthy donors and cancer patients. The method was immunoSEQ multiplex PCR; TCRdb's version includes in-frame clones alone and lacks a portion of them. The sample comprises approximately 140,000 clones, around 94% of which are singletons, and around 13% rests with the top ten. Sample: blood. Every receptor here comes from a man in his forties in good health.

J is TRBJ1-2 and V is TRBV5-5, with D perhaps TRBD1 (6 bases). CDR3 size: 15 residues. V was shortened by 2 bases and J by 4 bases, with 15 bases between the two germline ends. Looked up from germline, CDR1 is SGHKS and CDR2 is YYEKEE (reference sequence). As DNA, the CDR3 is TGTGCCAGCAGCTTTACAGGGCGATTAGGCTATGGCTACACCTTC. It yields the protein CASSFTGRLGYGYTF.

The genes are TRBV28 and TRBJ1-3; TRBD1 matches 8 bases. Germline loops: CDR1 MDHEN, CDR2 SYDVKM. The CDR3 contains 18 residues. Trimming took 6 bases from V and 3 from J; bases not matched to a gene: 16. CDR3 DNA: TGTGCCAGCAGAGCTAAGGCCCCGACAGGGGTGGGTGGAAACACCATATATTTT. It encodes CASRAKAPTGVGGNTIYF.

The V and J genes are TRBV27 and TRBJ1-1; D is ambiguous. Germline assignment: CDR1 MNHEY and CDR2 SMNVEV (reference sequence). The CDR3 is made up of 16 amino acids. V was trimmed by 0 bases and J by 0 bases, leaving 11 bases between them. Here the CDR3 reads CASSLSAGPMNTEAFF. DNA for the CDR3: TGTGCCAGCAGTTTATCGGCCGGGCCCATGAACACTGAAGCTTTCTTT.

This chain connects TRBV30 to TRBJ2-2; 11 bases line up with TRBD1. Losses at the gene ends were 2 bases for V and 5 bases for J; bases not matched to a gene: 4. Germline V gives CDR1 GTSNPN, CDR2 SVGIG (reference sequence). The length of the CDR3 is 15 residues. The CDR3 loop reads CAWSPWDRGTGELFF. The CDR3 DNA is TGTGCCTGGAGTCCCTGGGACAGGGGGACCGGGGAGCTGTTTTTT.

The gene calls are TRBV19 and TRBJ2-2; 9 bases match TRBD2. This CDR3 is built from 16 residues. V shed 6 bases, J shed 4 bases, and the junction held 9 bases outside the gene matches. Germline values: CDR1 LNHDA, CDR2 SQIVND (reference sequence). CDR3 protein: CASSPSSGIATGELFF. CDR3 nucleotides: TGTGCCAGTAGCCCCTCTAGCGGGATTGCCACCGGGGAGCTGTTTTTT.

V and J are TRBV6-6 and TRBJ2-5; D is possibly TRBD1 (6 bases). This CDR3 is 14 amino acids long. Germline CDR1 reads MNHNY; CDR2 reads SVGAGI (reference sequence). V was cut by 5 bases and J by 2 bases, with 12 bases left in between. CDR3 in DNA: TGTGCCAGCAGTCCGTCTCAGGGGCAAGAGACCCAGTACTTC. It encodes CASSPSQGQETQYF.